A single sample is the source of the 31 T cell receptor beta chains below, sequenced in a study of CD8 T cells in Susac syndrome. A quantity of about 0.45 to 1 ug RNA underwent reverse transcription using random hexamers. TCRdb re-analysed the immunoSEQ multiplex PCR reads in MiXCR, keeping a single row per CDR3 protein. Counted here are around 69,000 distinct CDR3 sequences, around 93% occurring once; the ten biggest clones make up more than 0.4%. The sequencing input was CD8+ T cells from PBMCs. The receptors were gathered from a human donor with Susac syndrome.

The rearrangement uses TRBV25-1 and TRBJ1-6; D unresolved. The V end lost 6 bases, the J end lost 13 bases, and 13 bases lay between the germline ends. The germline V gene has CDR1 MGHDK and CDR2 SYGVNS. The CDR3 extends over 12 amino acids. CDR3 loop: CASRTGLGPLHF. Written as DNA, the CDR3 is TGTGCCAGCAGAACCGGGCTTGGGCCCCTCCACTTT.

V and J are TRBV2 and TRBJ2-6; TRBD1 is a possible D gene (6 bases). The germline V gene has CDR1 SNHLY and CDR2 FYNNEI. With 11 bases removed from V and 0 bases from J, the gap between germline ends came to 17 bases. There are 16 residues in the CDR3. CDR3 sequence: CAGTGTQSSGANVLTF. For the CDR3, the DNA is TGTGCCGGGACCGGGACACAGAGCTCTGGGGCCAACGTCCTGACTTTC.

The rearrangement links TRBV28 to TRBJ2-3; 10 bases agree with TRBD1. Trimming took 3 bases from V and 4 from J; bases not matched to a gene: 4. Germline V gene lookup returns CDR1 MDHEN and CDR2 SYDVKM. The CDR3 is made up of 15 amino acids. The CDR3 sequence: CASSLTGGSADTQYF. CDR3 nucleotides: TGTGCCAGCAGTTTGACAGGGGGCTCGGCAGATACGCAGTATTTT.

This chain connects TRBV6-1 to TRBJ2-3; no firm D call. V lost 6 bases and J 0 bases, leaving 19 bases between the germline ends. The CDR3 runs 17 residues. Germline values: CDR1 MNHNS, CDR2 SASEGT. This chain's CDR3 is CASSPMLPGLSTDTQYF. The CDR3 DNA follows: TGTGCCAGCAGCCCCATGTTGCCAGGCCTTAGCACAGATACGCAGTATTTT.

The chain employs TRBV2 and TRBJ2-5; 11 positions agree with TRBD2. This CDR3 region has 15 residues. The ends lost 4 bases at V and 7 bases at J; junction bases unmatched: 8. Germline V gene lookup returns CDR1 SNHLY and CDR2 FYNNEI. CDR3 sequence (DNA): TGTGCCAGCAGTGGCGGGACTAGCGGAGTAGGGACCCAGTACTTC. This codes for CASSGGTSGVGTQYF.

This rearrangement joins TRBV20-1 to TRBJ2-1; 7 bases line up with TRBD1. The CDR3 length is 17 residues. Germline assignment: CDR1 DFQATT and CDR2 SNEGSKA (reference sequence). V trimming: 0 bases; J trimming: 4 bases; junction bases outside the gene matches: 12. The CDR3 coding sequence is TGCAGTGCTAGAGATACCCCCCGGGACAGCGGTTACAATGAGCAGTTCTTC. Translated, it gives CSARDTPRDSGYNEQFF.

CDR3 region: CASSSSWETQYF. The CDR3 DNA reads TGTGCCAGCAGCTCTTCTTGGGAGACCCAGTACTTC. The chain carries TRBV28 and TRBJ2-5; D is uncertain. Per germline, CDR1 MDHEN and CDR2 SYDVKM. There are 12 residues in the CDR3. V was pared by 6 bases and J by 5 bases, with 10 bases between.

This clonotype was counted a single time. The V and J genes are TRBV12-3 or TRBV12-4 and TRBJ1-5; D is uncertain. The ends were cut back, 3 bases at V and 5 bases at J, with 8 bases in the middle. The CDR3 runs to 13 residues. The CDR3 nucleotides read TGTGCCAGCAGTTTTCAGGTTCATCAGCCCCAGCATTTT. It codes for CASSFQVHQPQHF.

The V call is TRBV7-9, the J call TRBJ2-1; no reliable D call. Germline lookup yields CDR1 SEHNR and CDR2 FQNEAQ (reference sequence). Between the trimmed V and J ends, which lost 5 bases and 4 bases, there was a span of 3 bases. The CDR3 loop spans 11 amino acids. The CDR3 reads CASSGYNEQFF. CDR3 sequence (DNA): TGTGCCAGCAGCGGGTACAATGAGCAGTTCTTC.

The chain couples TRBV7-6 to TRBJ2-5; D perhaps matches TRBD2 (6 bases). Trimming shortened V by 4 bases and J by 2 bases, and 14 bases separated the two germline ends. Looked up from germline, CDR1 is SGHVS and CDR2 is FNYEAQ. The CDR3 consists of 15 residues. The CDR3 sequence: CASSSRRLVQETQYF. CDR3 DNA: TGTGCCAGCAGCTCCCGACGACTAGTTCAAGAGACCCAGTACTTC.

This clonotype was picked up one time. This sequence joins TRBV7-6 and TRBJ1-6; D is perhaps TRBD1 (5 bases). The CDR3 is made up of 16 amino acids. The germline V gene has CDR1 SGHVS and CDR2 FNYEAQ. The V and J ends lost 0 bases and 6 bases respectively, with 12 bases between them. CDR3 DNA sequence: TGTGCCAGCAGCTTAGCGCCCGGGGCCCCTAATTCACCCCTCCACTTT. Its protein is CASSLAPGAPNSPLHF.

This chain links TRBV9 with TRBJ1-2, with D perhaps matching TRBD1 (6 bases). Germline V gene sequence: CDR1 SGDLS, CDR2 YYNGEE. The CDR3 runs 13 residues. Deletions cut 4 bases from V and 7 bases from J, with 14 bases between. In nucleotides, the CDR3 is TGTGCCAGCAGCCCCGGGACATCGGGTGGCTACACCTTC. It codes for CASSPGTSGGYTF.

CDR3 coding DNA: TGTGCCAGCGGTGACCTCGCGGATGAGCAGTTCTTC. Translated, it gives CASGDLADEQFF. V is TRBV27 and J is TRBJ2-1; D gene ambiguous. The CDR3 runs 12 residues. The germline V and J ends were trimmed by 8 bases and 8 bases, with 13 bases remaining between them. Germline V gene lookup returns CDR1 MNHEY and CDR2 SMNVEV (reference sequence).

This sequence joins TRBV5-1 and TRBJ2-1; 9 bases line up with TRBD1. The CDR3 has 15 residues. The ends lost 4 bases at V and 9 bases at J; junction bases unmatched: 11. Germline V gives CDR1 SGHRS, CDR2 YFSETQ. The CDR3 nucleotides are TGCGCCAGCAGCAGGGGACAGGGAGGTTTGAGTGAGCAGTTCTTC. It codes for CASSRGQGGLSEQFF.

This chain joins TRBV6-1 and TRBJ1-4; the match to TRBD1 covers 9 bases. The CDR3 is made up of 18 amino acids. Germline V CDR1 and CDR2: MNHNS, SASEGT. The V segment lost 5 bases and the J segment 5 bases; nucleotides outside the gene matches: 15. As DNA, the CDR3 is TGTGCCAGCAGTACCTCCGCGGGACAGGGCCCTTACAATGAAAAACTGTTTTTT. Translated: CASSTSAGQGPYNEKLFF.

This chain links TRBV29-1 with TRBJ1-6; the D gene is possibly TRBD1 (6 bases). V lost 2 bases and J 8 bases, leaving 22 bases between the germline ends. Per germline, CDR1 SQVTM and CDR2 ANQGSEA. The CDR3 runs 17 residues. The CDR3, as DNA: TGCAGCGTTGAATTCCCGGGCGTGGGGGCCCAGGATTCACCCCTCCACTTT. Its protein product is CSVEFPGVGAQDSPLHF.

The chain's CDR3 is CAWTPRGRSAGWNTEAFF. The DNA of the CDR3 is TGTGCCTGGACCCCACGGGGGCGGTCAGCGGGGTGGAACACTGAAGCTTTCTTT. V gene TRBV30 combines with J gene TRBJ1-1; tentative D call: TRBD1 (6 bases). This CDR3 is 18 amino acids long. V dropped 4 bases and J dropped 1 base, with 25 bases sitting between them. Germline V gene lookup returns CDR1 GTSNPN and CDR2 SVGIG (reference sequence).

This chain connects TRBV7-6 to TRBJ1-3, with D possibly matching TRBD1 (5 bases). With 4 bases removed from V and 4 bases from J, the gap between germline ends came to 11 bases. From germline, CDR1 is SGHVS and CDR2 FNYEAQ. The CDR3 length is 14 residues. As DNA, the CDR3 is TGTGCCAGCAGCTCACGGACATCCGGAAACACCATATATTTT. Its protein product is CASSSRTSGNTIYF.

The V call is TRBV10-2, the J call TRBJ1-1; 7 bases are a match to TRBD1. Germline CDR1 is WSHSY and CDR2 is SAAADI. The CDR3 has 15 amino acids. V shed 6 bases, J shed 1 base, and the junction held 8 bases outside the gene matches. The CDR3 reads CASSGPGTENTEAFF. CDR3 in DNA: TGCGCCAGCAGCGGGCCCGGGACAGAGAACACTGAAGCTTTCTTT.

This chain's CDR3 is CSAGGRQPGETQYF. The CDR3, as DNA: TGCAGTGCCGGAGGGCGACAGCCGGGAGAGACCCAGTACTTC. The chain carries TRBV20-1 and TRBJ2-5; D is possibly TRBD2 (6 bases). Deletions cut 6 bases from V and 4 bases from J, with 18 bases between. The CDR3 is 14 amino acids. Germline CDR1 reads DFQATT; CDR2 reads SNEGSKA (reference sequence).

This chain links TRBV29-1 with TRBJ1-2; 10 bases align to TRBD1. The CDR3 contains 12 residues. Germline V gene sequence: CDR1 SQVTM, CDR2 ANQGSEA. V lost 6 bases to trimming and J lost 8 bases; unmatched junction nucleotides: 6. For the CDR3, the DNA is TGCAGCGTACATGGGACAGGGGAAGGCTACACCTTC. Amino acids: CSVHGTGEGYTF.

The J gene is TRBJ1-1, the V gene TRBV5-4; 7 bases align to TRBD1. The CDR3 extends over 14 amino acids. The V gene end was trimmed by 4 bases and the J gene end by 1 base; junction bases not matched to a gene: 4. CDR1 SGHNT and CDR2 YYREEE come from the germline V gene (reference sequence). In nucleotides, the CDR3 is TGTGCCAGCAGCAACCACAGGGGGAACACTGAAGCTTTCTTT. Encoded protein: CASSNHRGNTEAFF.

The genes are TRBV9 and TRBJ2-5; D uncertain. The V gene lost 2 bases and the J gene lost 0 bases, with 11 bases spanning the gap. CDR1 and CDR2 from the germline V gene are SGDLS and YYNGEE. This CDR3 region has 15 residues. CDR3 protein: CASSVSRSYQETQYF. In DNA, the CDR3 is TGTGCCAGCAGCGTCTCCCGGTCGTACCAAGAGACCCAGTACTTC.

The chain has TRBV15 and TRBJ1-2, with a weak D call TRBD1 (6 bases). Germline-derived CDR1 and CDR2 are LNHNV and YYDKDF (reference sequence). There are 19 residues in the CDR3. Trimming shortened V by 0 bases and J by 2 bases, and 22 bases separated the two germline ends. CDR3 sequence: CATSRDNPFRIGTNYGYTF. In DNA form, the CDR3 reads TGTGCCACCAGCAGAGATAATCCCTTCCGCATAGGGACAAACTATGGCTACACCTTC.

The V and J genes are TRBV7-9 and TRBJ1-5; D remains ambiguous. The germline CDR1 and CDR2 sequences are SEHNR and FQNEAQ (reference sequence). The ends were cut back, 4 bases at V and 4 bases at J, with 8 bases in the middle. The length of the CDR3 is 13 residues. The CDR3 DNA follows: TGTGCCAGCAGCTCCACAAGGAATCAGCCCCAGCATTTT. Translation: CASSSTRNQPQHF.

The chain is built from TRBV6-2 or TRBV6-3 and TRBJ2-7; 7 bases are shared with TRBD2. The germline V gene has CDR1 MNHEY and CDR2 SVGEGT. Unmatched junction bases numbered 9, after V lost 5 bases and J lost 2 bases. This CDR3 is built from 15 residues. CDR3 protein: CASSTTGTTAYEQYF. CDR3 nucleotide sequence: TGTGCCAGCAGTACAACCGGGACTACAGCCTACGAGCAGTACTTC.

The chain links TRBV15 to TRBJ1-2, with TRBD1 matching over 8 bases. The V gene end was trimmed by 5 bases and the J gene end by 6 bases; junction bases not matched to a gene: 8. The CDR3 is made up of 14 amino acids. The germline gives CDR1 LNHNV, CDR2 YYDKDF (reference sequence). The CDR3 DNA reads as TGTGCCACCAGCTCCTGGGACAGGCCGAATGGCTACACCTTC. This encodes CATSSWDRPNGYTF.

The V call is TRBV19, the J call TRBJ2-6; no clear D. The V and J ends lost 3 bases and 2 bases respectively, with 5 bases between them. Germline loops: CDR1 LNHDA, CDR2 SQIVND (reference sequence). This CDR3 is 14 amino acids long. CDR3 DNA: TGTGCCAGTAGTATTAGTGCTGGGGCCAACGTCCTGACTTTC. Protein sequence: CASSISAGANVLTF.

This sequence joins TRBV2 and TRBJ2-1; maybe TRBD2 (5 bases). CDR3 length equals 14 residues. The V and J ends lost 8 bases and 5 bases respectively, with 16 bases between them. Germline CDR1 SNHLY, CDR2 FYNNEI. The CDR3 nucleotides read TGTGCCAGCGACCGGGGTCCCTGGGACAATGAGCAGTTCTTC. Translated: CASDRGPWDNEQFF.

J is TRBJ2-2 and V is TRBV6-2 or TRBV6-3, with a tentative D call TRBD1 (6 bases). CDR1 is MNHEY, CDR2 SVGEGT, per germline. The V gene lost 6 bases and the J gene lost 4 bases, with 9 bases spanning the gap. The CDR3 is 13 residues long. CDR3 coding DNA: TGTGCCAGCAGAGGACAGTCCACCGGGGAGCTGTTTTTT. Translating it yields CASRGQSTGELFF.

The rearrangement joins TRBV20-1 to TRBJ2-1; 14 bases fit TRBD2. Germline values: CDR1 DFQATT, CDR2 SNEGSKA (reference sequence). The CDR3 is made up of 19 amino acids. V lost 3 bases to trimming and J lost 3 bases; unmatched junction nucleotides: 13. The CDR3 is CSASGAGTSGRGNYNEQFF. For the CDR3, the DNA is TGCAGTGCTAGCGGAGCCGGGACTAGCGGGAGAGGGAACTACAATGAGCAGTTCTTC.